These 29 T cell receptor beta chains originate from one sample sequenced in a study of Ad26.COV2.S vaccination and SARS-CoV-2 variants. Treatment defined: around 19 received Ad26.COV2.S at low or high dose, single or two shots; 5 received placebo; per-sample allocation not given. Samples were taken on day 63 after the first vaccine or placebo injection. Profiled with immunoSEQ multiplex PCR; TCRdb holds only in-frame clones, not every one. The sample consists of over 400,000 clones, 89% of them appearing once. The input for sequencing was peripheral blood, taken in a trial of Ad26.COV2.S vaccine versus placebo. All receptors come from a person between 18 and 65 years old who received the Ad26.COV2.S COVID-19 vaccine or a placebo.

The V gene is TRBV9, the J gene TRBJ1-2; D may be TRBD1 (6 bases). Between the trimmed V and J ends, which lost 0 bases and 0 bases, there was a span of 6 bases. The CDR3 is made up of 14 amino acids. The germline V gene has CDR1 SGDLS and CDR2 YYNGEE. CDR3 nucleotides: TGTGCCAGCAGCGTAGGGACAGCTAACTATGGCTACACCTTC. Its protein product is CASSVGTANYGYTF.

The chain uses TRBV20-1 and TRBJ2-7; D gene unclear. Germline V gene data show CDR1 as DFQATT and CDR2 as SNEGSKA (reference sequence). Trimming removed 3 bases from V and 6 bases from J, with 9 bases in between. This CDR3 is built from 11 residues. The CDR3 DNA reads as TGCAGTGCTAGTCGGCTCACCGAGCAGTACTTC. The encoded protein is CSASRLTEQYF.

The gene calls are TRBV7-2 and TRBJ1-1; a possible D gene is TRBD1 (5 bases). The CDR3 covers 14 residues. Per the germline V gene, CDR1 is SGHTA and CDR2 is FQGNSA. V lost 4 bases, J lost 6 bases, and 15 bases lay in between. CDR3 sequence: CASSYVARGAEAFF. CDR3 DNA sequence: TGTGCCAGCAGCTACGTTGCGCGGGGGGCTGAAGCTTTCTTT.

The chain employs TRBV7-2 and TRBJ2-5; 10 bases map to TRBD1. Germline trimming cut 2 bases from V and 5 bases from J; bases unmatched to any gene: 8. The CDR3 sequence is 16 residues long. Germline V gene sequence: CDR1 SGHTA, CDR2 FQGNSA. The CDR3 reads CASSLRYRQGAETQYF. The CDR3 DNA reads TGTGCCAGCAGCTTAAGATACAGACAGGGGGCCGAGACCCAGTACTTC.

The rearrangement uses TRBV5-5 and TRBJ2-3; TRBD1 aligns across 8 bases. The CDR3 consists of 16 residues. The V gene's germline CDR1 is SGHKS and CDR2 YYEKEE (reference sequence). Trimming at V came to 1 base and at J to 3 bases, leaving 7 bases not matched to a gene. The DNA of the CDR3 is TGTGCCAGCAGCTTGCCCGGGACAGGTGTTACAGATACGCAGTATTTT. The encoded protein is CASSLPGTGVTDTQYF. Variable domain in full (rest from reference TRBV5-5 and TRBJ2-3): DAGVTQSPTHLIKTRGQQVTLRCSPISGHKSVSWYQQVLGQGPQFIFQYYEKEERGRGNFPDRFSARQFPNYSSELNVNALLLGDSALYLCASSLPGTGVTDTQYFGPGTRLTVL.

The CDR3 nucleotides read TGTGCCAGCAGCTCCGTAGCGGGGGCTCTTTACAATGAGCAGTTCTTC. This codes for CASSSVAGALYNEQFF. This sequence joins TRBV5-4 and TRBJ2-1, with 9 bases identical to TRBD2. V trimming: 3 bases; J trimming: 4 bases; junction bases outside the gene matches: 8. CDR1 is SGHNT, CDR2 YYREEE, per germline (reference sequence). There are 16 residues in the CDR3.

This clone appeared a few times. The chain is built from TRBV24-1 and TRBJ1-2; TRBD1 aligns across 7 bases. V lost 5 bases, J lost 4 bases, and 6 bases stayed unmatched. This CDR3 spans 14 amino acids. CDR1 and CDR2 (germline): KGHDR, SFDVKD. Written as DNA, the CDR3 is TGTGCCACCAGTGCTCCCGACAGGGCCTATGGCTACACCTTC. This translates into CATSAPDRAYGYTF.

Points on this clone: Germline is not matched at one junction end, which may reflect a read error. V and J are TRBV18 and TRBJ2-3, with 12 positions matching TRBD2. CDR1 is KGHSH, CDR2 LQKENI, per germline. This CDR3 is 16 amino acids long. The CDR3 DNA sequence: TGTGCCAGCTCTCCAAGACTAGCGGGGGTCACAAATACGCAGTATTTT. The encoded protein is CASSPRLAGVTNTQYF.

This clone was seen only a few times. The gene calls are TRBV19 and TRBJ1-3, with D tentatively TRBD1 (5 bases). The V and J ends lost 3 bases and 2 bases respectively, with 11 bases between them. Per germline, CDR1 LNHDA and CDR2 SQIVND (reference sequence). CDR3 length: 15 residues. CDR3: CASSIRRGAGNTIYF. The CDR3 bases are TGTGCCAGTAGTATTAGGAGGGGCGCTGGAAACACCATATATTTT.

The DNA for the CDR3 is TGTGCCAGCAGCCAGTATTCAGGGACAGAAGGCTACACCTTC. This translates into CASSQYSGTEGYTF. The J gene is TRBJ1-2, the V gene TRBV3-1 (or the pseudogene TRBV3-2); 7 positions match TRBD1. CDR3 length: 14 amino acids. Germline CDR1 LGHDT, CDR2 YNNKEL (reference sequence). Trimming removed 3 bases from V and 8 bases from J; junction bases left unmatched: 9.

The rearrangement joins TRBV5-4 to TRBJ2-7, with a possible D match to TRBD1 (5 bases). From germline, CDR1 is SGHNT and CDR2 YYREEE (reference sequence). The CDR3 is 14 residues long. Trimming pared 6 bases from V and 3 bases from J, leaving 16 bases between. CDR3: CASTFDSSSYEQYF. The CDR3 nucleotides read TGTGCCAGCACCTTCGACAGTAGTAGCTACGAGCAGTACTTC.

This CDR3 reads CASSLITGVYNSPLHF. The CDR3 nucleotides are TGCGCCAGCAGCCTTATCACAGGGGTCTATAATTCACCCCTCCACTTT. The chain combines TRBV4-3 with TRBJ1-6; 7 nucleotides agree with TRBD1. The CDR3 has 16 amino acids. The J segment lost 3 bases and the V segment lost 4 bases, leaving 6 bases of the junction unmatched. From germline, CDR1 is LGHNA and CDR2 YSLEER.

Worth noting for this clone: One end of the junction varies from germline; a read error may be responsible. The chain employs TRBV7-7 and TRBJ2-1, with D possibly TRBD2 on 6 matching bases. In germline, CDR1 is SSHAT, CDR2 FNYEAQ (reference sequence). This CDR3 has 16 residues. The CDR3 coding sequence is TGTGCTAGCAGTATTAACTTAGCGGCAGGCTACAATGAGCAGTTCTTC. It yields the protein CASSINLAAGYNEQFF.

J is TRBJ2-5 and V is TRBV4-3, with D tentatively TRBD1 (6 bases). The V end lost 3 bases, the J end lost 0 bases, and 8 bases lay between the germline ends. In germline, CDR1 is LGHNA, CDR2 YSLEER. The CDR3 consists of 14 residues. CDR3 nucleotide sequence: TGCGCCAGCAGCCATCAGGGGTACCAAGAGACCCAGTACTTC. This sequence encodes CASSHQGYQETQYF.

The chain is built from TRBV19 and TRBJ1-5; maybe TRBD1 (5 bases). CDR1 is LNHDA and CDR2 is SQIVND in the germline V gene (reference sequence). This CDR3 comprises 16 residues. V was shortened by 8 bases and J by 6 bases, with 23 bases between the two germline ends. The chain's CDR3 is CASARHDEGWGQPQHF. Written as DNA, the CDR3 is TGTGCCAGTGCCCGACATGATGAGGGGTGGGGTCAGCCCCAGCATTTT.

V is TRBV7-2 and J is TRBJ2-1, with D uncertain. In germline, CDR1 is SGHTA, CDR2 FQGNSA. Trimming left V 1 base short and J 0 bases short, with 16 bases between. CDR3 size: 18 residues. The CDR3 sequence is CASSLVPPEYSSYNEQFF. Written as DNA, the CDR3 is TGTGCCAGCAGCTTAGTTCCCCCCGAGTATAGCTCCTACAATGAGCAGTTCTTC.

The chain links TRBV3-1 (or the pseudogene TRBV3-2) to TRBJ2-7; D gene unclear. CDR1 and CDR2 from the germline V gene are LGHDT and YNNKEL (reference sequence). V gave up 1 base and J gave up 2 bases, with 3 bases separating them. The CDR3 has 12 residues. The CDR3 spells CASSQGPYEQYV. The CDR3 DNA follows: TGTGCCAGCAGCCAAGGTCCCTACGAGCAGTACGTC.

The CDR3, as DNA: TGCGCCAGCAGCCTAGCCGGGACAGGGCCAGAAAAACTGTTTTTT. The encoded protein is CASSLAGTGPEKLFF. The chain couples TRBV5-1 to TRBJ1-4, with 9 positions matching TRBD1. Trimming removed 4 bases from V and 8 bases from J; junction bases left unmatched: 9. This CDR3 has 15 residues. CDR1 and CDR2 (germline): SGHRS, YFSETQ.

This clone has more than one count but fewer than ten. This chain joins TRBV7-9 and TRBJ2-5; D is perhaps TRBD1 or TRBD2 (6 bases each). Germline CDR1 is SEHNR and CDR2 is FQNEAQ (reference sequence). V dropped 1 base and J dropped 2 bases, with 14 bases sitting between them. The CDR3 has 16 amino acids. The CDR3 nucleotides read TGTGCCAGCAGCTTAGTTCGGGGGCTTCAACAAGAGACCCAGTACTTC. Its translation is CASSLVRGLQQETQYF. Supplemented by reference TRBV7-9 and TRBJ2-5, the full variable domain reads DTGVSQNPRHKITKRGQNVTFRCDPISEHNRLYWYRQTLGQGPEFLTYFQNEAQLEKSRLLSDRFSAERPKGSFSTLEIQRTEQGDSAMYLCASSLVRGLQQETQYFGPGTRLLVL.

This clone was recorded only once. The chain has TRBV7-2 and TRBJ2-7; 8 bases map to TRBD1. J was trimmed by 3 bases and V by 2 bases; bases with no gene match: 9. The CDR3 has 16 residues. From germline, CDR1 is SGHTA and CDR2 FQGNSA. The DNA of the CDR3 is TGTGCCAGCAGCTTATCTGGGACAGGAGGAGTCTACGAGCAGTACTTC. As protein: CASSLSGTGGVYEQYF.

The V call is TRBV6-5, the J call TRBJ2-5; no definite D call. CDR1 is MNHEY and CDR2 is SVGAGI in the germline V gene. V was trimmed by 0 bases and J by 1 base, leaving 3 bases between them. The CDR3 loop spans 13 amino acids. Here the CDR3 reads CASSYSVQETQYF. The CDR3 nucleotides read TGTGCCAGCAGTTACTCGGTCCAAGAGACCCAGTACTTC.

V usage is TRBV7-6 and J usage is TRBJ2-1, with a weak D call TRBD1 (5 bases). There are 16 residues in the CDR3. The germline V gene has CDR1 SGHVS and CDR2 FNYEAQ. Trimming removed 2 bases at V and 0 bases at J, with 11 bases between. The CDR3 nucleotides are TGTGCCAGCAGCTTATTCGCTGACAGCTCCTACAATGAGCAGTTCTTC. It encodes CASSLFADSSYNEQFF.

The CDR3 sequence: CASSLQHTGELFF. CDR3 nucleotide sequence: TGTGCCAGCAGTTTACAGCACACCGGGGAGCTGTTTTTT. This sequence joins TRBV11-2 and TRBJ2-2; no clear D. Trimming took off 6 bases at V and 3 bases at J, with 8 bases between the two ends. The CDR3 is made up of 13 amino acids. From germline, CDR1 is SGHAT and CDR2 FQNNGV.

The chain links TRBV9 to TRBJ2-7; D is possibly TRBD1 (5 bases). This CDR3 is built from 13 residues. V lost 0 bases and J 6 bases, leaving 10 bases between the germline ends. CDR1 is SGDLS and CDR2 is YYNGEE in the germline V gene. This chain's CDR3 is CASSVGGRTEQYF. In nucleotides, the CDR3 is TGTGCCAGCAGCGTAGGGGGCAGGACCGAGCAGTACTTC.

This clone was seen only a few times. The rearrangement uses TRBV7-9 and TRBJ1-2, with D perhaps TRBD1 (6 bases). The germline gives CDR1 SEHNR, CDR2 FQNEAQ (reference sequence). This CDR3 is built from 15 residues. V lost 4 bases and J lost 8, with 20 bases in between. In nucleotides, the CDR3 is TGTGCCAGCAGCTCACGGATCAAACAGGGATACGGCTACACCTTC. Translated, it gives CASSSRIKQGYGYTF.

The chain links TRBV14 to TRBJ1-1, with no clear D. The CDR3 is 15 residues long. Between the trimmed V and J ends, which lost 1 base and 6 bases, there was a span of 15 bases. In germline, CDR1 is SGHDN, CDR2 FVKESK. The DNA for the CDR3 is TGTGCCAGCAGCCAAGGGATAGTGCGAGGGTCTGAAGCTTTCTTT. As protein: CASSQGIVRGSEAFF.

A single count supports this clone. This chain uses TRBV18 with TRBJ2-5; 12 nucleotides match TRBD2. The CDR3 loop spans 14 amino acids. V shed 3 bases and J 4 bases; nucleotides not matched to a gene: 0. Germline-derived CDR1 and CDR2 are KGHSH and LQKENI. Here the CDR3 DNA reads TGTGCCAGCTCACCGGGACTAGCGGGAGAGACCCAGTACTTC. It translates to CASSPGLAGETQYF.

V gene TRBV2 combines with J gene TRBJ2-7; weak D call: TRBD2 (5 bases). Trimming took off 6 bases at V and 0 bases at J, with 15 bases between the two ends. The CDR3 contains 15 residues. Germline CDR1 SNHLY, CDR2 FYNNEI. The CDR3 loop reads CASSRSSRLSYEQYV. DNA for the CDR3: TGTGCCAGCAGCCGTTCTAGCAGACTCTCCTACGAGCAGTACGTC.

The chain links TRBV7-3 to TRBJ2-2; TRBD1 aligns across 7 bases. The V segment lost 5 bases and the J segment 0 bases; nucleotides outside the gene matches: 6. CDR1 and CDR2 (germline): SGHTA, FQGTGA. The CDR3 is 16 amino acids. The CDR3 loop reads CASSVDRVTNTGELFF. In nucleotides, the CDR3 is TGTGCCAGCAGCGTCGACAGGGTCACGAACACCGGGGAGCTGTTTTTT.